A single sample is the source of the 12 T cell receptor beta chains below, sequenced in a study of Graves' ophthalmopathy and Graves' hyperthyroidism. RNA transcripts were the source from which TCR beta CDR3 regions were amplified. HTBI primers were used in a first-round RT-PCR, which preceded a second-round multiplex PCR. TCRdb reprocessed the multiplex PCR reads via MiXCR and lists one record per CDR3 protein. The sample records 170,000 or so distinct CDR3 sequences, 30% to 45% being singletons. What was sequenced was peripheral blood. Source of these receptors: a woman between 40 and 50 years old with Graves' ophthalmopathy.

The sample holds many counts of this clonotype. This chain links TRBV5-1 with TRBJ2-7, with 11 bases fitting TRBD1. The CDR3 is 15 residues long. The germline V gene encodes CDR1 SGHRS and CDR2 YFSETQ. V lost 2 bases to trimming and J lost 2 bases; unmatched junction nucleotides: 3. The CDR3 DNA sequence: TGCGCCAGCAGCTTTGGACAGGGGGCAACCTACGAGCAGTACTTC. Translated: CASSFGQGATYEQYF.

The rearrangement links TRBV6-4 to TRBJ2-2, with D hard to call. Germline loops: CDR1 MRHNA, CDR2 SNTAGT. The CDR3 is 13 residues long. V was trimmed by 3 bases and J by 3 bases, leaving 5 bases between them. Here the CDR3 reads CASSESDTGELFF. Here the CDR3 DNA reads TGTGCCAGCAGTGAATCGGACACCGGGGAGCTGTTTTTT.

CDR3 coding DNA: TGTGCCAGCACCCCTGGGGGCCTGAACACTGAAGCTTTCTTT. It translates to CASTPGGLNTEAFF. The chain uses TRBV28 and TRBJ1-1, with D possibly being TRBD1 (6 bases). The CDR3 length is 14 residues. CDR1 and CDR2 from the germline V gene are MDHEN and SYDVKM. Deletions cut 7 bases from V and 0 bases from J, with 12 bases between. The whole variable domain, filled in from reference TRBV28 and TRBJ1-1, reads DVKVTQSSRYLVKRTGEKVFLECVQDMDHENMFWYRQDPGLGLRLIYFSYDVKMKEKGDIPEGYSVSREKKERFSLILESASTNQTSMYLCASTPGGLNTEAFFGQGTRLTVV.

This clonotype was observed at least ten times. V is TRBV2 and J is TRBJ2-5; D is possibly TRBD1 (6 bases). The V gene's germline CDR1 is SNHLY and CDR2 FYNNEI. CDR3 length: 14 amino acids. The V end was cut by 1 base, the J end by 3 bases, with 9 bases between. The DNA for the CDR3 is TGTGCCAGCAGTGAAGTGACAGGAAAAGAGACCCAGTACTTC. Protein: CASSEVTGKETQYF. The variable domain in full, completed from reference TRBV2 and TRBJ2-5, reads EPEVTQTPSHQVTQMGQEVILRCVPISNHLYFYWYRQILGQKVEFLVSFYNNEISEKSEIFDDQFSVERPDGSNFTLKIRSTKLEDSAMYFCASSEVTGKETQYFGPGTRLLVL.

This clonotype was observed a single time. V gene TRBV6-2 or TRBV6-3 combines with J gene TRBJ2-5, with D unresolved. V lost 4 bases to trimming and J lost 5 bases, with 11 bases between them. The CDR3 spans 13 residues. Per the germline V gene, CDR1 is MNHEY and CDR2 is SVGEGT. This CDR3 is CASSLRRWETQYF. The CDR3 DNA reads as TGTGCCAGCAGTTTGCGCCGGTGGGAGACCCAGTACTTC.

This clonotype was found many times. This chain links TRBV7-2 with TRBJ1-2; D is perhaps TRBD1 (6 bases). The CDR3 sequence is 14 residues long. CDR1 is SGHTA, CDR2 FQGNSA, per germline. V lost 3 bases to trimming and J lost 9 bases, with 17 bases between them. The chain's CDR3 is CASSFRQADESYTF. In DNA, the CDR3 is TGTGCCAGCAGCTTCCGACAGGCCGACGAGAGCTACACCTTC.

This sequence joins TRBV6-1 and TRBJ2-2; 15 nucleotides match TRBD2. The CDR3 covers 14 residues. The J segment lost 6 bases and the V segment lost 10 bases, leaving 3 bases of the junction unmatched. Germline-derived CDR1 and CDR2 are MNHNS and SASEGT. CDR3 bases: TGTGCCACCCGGACTAGCGGGAGGGCCGGGGAGCTGTTTTTT. Its protein product is CATRTSGRAGELFF.

The V call is TRBV12-3 or TRBV12-4, the J call TRBJ1-1; 9 bases align to TRBD1. CDR3 length: 15 residues. V was pared by 6 bases and J by 0 bases, with 5 bases of the junction left unmatched. This chain's CDR3 is CASRPGQGLNTEAFF. CDR3 in DNA: TGTGCCAGCAGGCCCGGACAGGGGTTGAACACTGAAGCTTTCTTT.

This clonotype was seen ten or more times. The chain employs TRBV6-2 or TRBV6-3 and TRBJ1-2; TRBD1 matches 10 bases. V shed 6 bases and J 3 bases; nucleotides not matched to a gene: 7. The CDR3 has 15 amino acids. The germline V gene encodes CDR1 MNHEY and CDR2 SVGEGT. CDR3 protein: CASRKPGTGDYGYTF. The CDR3, as DNA: TGTGCCAGCAGAAAACCCGGGACAGGGGACTATGGCTACACCTTC.

This clonotype was counted at least ten times. V usage is TRBV5-1 and J usage is TRBJ2-7, with 7 bases lining up with TRBD1. The germline CDR1 and CDR2 sequences are SGHRS and YFSETQ. Losses at the gene ends were 2 bases for V and 7 bases for J; bases not matched to a gene: 3. CDR3 length: 12 residues. The CDR3 here is CASSFTGEEQYF. Written as DNA, the CDR3 is TGCGCCAGCAGCTTCACAGGGGAAGAGCAGTACTTC.

This clonotype appeared many times. The chain links TRBV18 to TRBJ1-1; D might be TRBD1 (6 bases). The germline gives CDR1 KGHSH, CDR2 LQKENI. This CDR3 has 11 residues. V was shortened by 5 bases and J by 11 bases, with 12 bases between the two germline ends. This CDR3 reads CASSEGGSAFF. CDR3 bases: TGTGCCAGCTCAGAGGGGGGCAGCGCTTTCTTT.

The chain employs TRBV6-1 and TRBJ2-2, with D unresolved. This CDR3 region has 15 residues. From germline, CDR1 is MNHNS and CDR2 SASEGT. Trimming left V 0 bases short and J 1 base short, with 6 bases between. CDR3 in DNA: TGTGCCAGCAGTGAAGCAACAGAGAACACCGGGGAGCTGTTTTTT. It translates to CASSEATENTGELFF.